Listed below are T cell receptor beta chains from one sample, sequenced in a study of blood T cell repertoires in COVID-19. Assay used: immunoSEQ multiplex PCR; TCRdb lists only in-frame clones, some missing. The table records roughly 150,000 clones, roughly 74% of them present only once. Sequenced sample: peripheral blood. The origin of the receptors is a woman of 80 years or more with acute or convalescent COVID-19. The CDR3 runs from the conserved cysteine through the conserved F or W. A D gene is named only where the DNA matches it firmly. Expanded clones get a size class; other rows say once, few or many, or leave the size out.

V	D	J	size	CDR3	DNA
TRBV7-2	-	TRBJ1-5	-	CASSLGGPQGNQPQHF	TGTGCCAGCAGCTTAGGGGGGCCTCAGGGTAATCAGCCCCAGCATTTT
TRBV2	TRBD1	TRBJ2-1	once	CASSEVRGTYNEQFF	TGTGCCAGCAGTGAAGTCAGGGGGACCTACAATGAGCAGTTCTTC
TRBV18	TRBD1	TRBJ1-2	-	CASSPPGQGNYGYTF	TGTGCCAGCTCACCACCGGGACAGGGGAACTATGGCTACACCTTC
TRBV19	-	TRBJ1-4	-	CASKRTTYSNEKLFF	TGTGCCAGTAAGCGGACCACTTATTCTAATGAAAAACTGTTTTTT
TRBV7-3	TRBD2	TRBJ2-2	-	CASSLIPAGADTGELFF	TGTGCCAGCAGCTTAATTCCGGCGGGAGCGGACACCGGGGAGCTGTTTTTT
TRBV19	TRBD1	TRBJ2-7	-	CASSQLLGQASYEQYF	TGTGCCAGTAGTCAGCTTTTGGGACAGGCCTCCTACGAGCAGTACTTC
TRBV4-1	TRBD1	TRBJ1-6	-	CASRTDRGNSPLHF	TGCGCCAGCAGGACGGACAGGGGAAATTCACCCCTCCACTTT
TRBV2	TRBD2	TRBJ2-5	-	CASRRPLAGDQETQYF	TGTGCCAGCCGCCGCCCCTTAGCGGGAGACCAAGAGACCCAGTACTTC
TRBV4-2	TRBD2	TRBJ2-1	-	CASSQGGGLAGVFGYNEQFF	TGTGCCAGCAGCCAAGGGGGGGGACTAGCGGGAGTCTTCGGTTACAATGAGCAGTTCTTC
TRBV18	-	TRBJ1-2	-	CASSPVGGGGYTF	TGTGCCAGCTCACCAGTGGGAGGTGGAGGCTACACCTTC
TRBV2	TRBD2	TRBJ2-3	-	CACHPPSGATDTQYF	TGTGCCTGTCACCCCCCTAGCGGGGCCACAGATACGCAGTATTTT
TRBV6-1	-	TRBJ1-2	few	CASSEMETVYGYTF	TGTGCCAGCAGTGAAATGGAGACGGTCTATGGCTACACCTTC
TRBV27	-	TRBJ1-4	-	CASSPSSRRGEKLFF	TGTGCCAGCAGTCCCTCCTCCCGCAGGGGTGAAAAACTGTTTTTT
TRBV2	-	TRBJ2-1	-	CASTGLRNNEQFF	TGTGCCAGCACCGGGTTGAGGAACAATGAGCAGTTCTTC
TRBV19	-	TRBJ2-1	-	CASSTGPGSLIIEQFF	TGTGCCAGCTCCACAGGTCCGGGCAGCCTAATTATTGAGCAGTTCTTC
TRBV7-8	TRBD1	TRBJ1-1	-	CASSLQDRVTTEAFF	TGTGCCAGCAGCTTACAGGACAGGGTGACCACTGAAGCTTTCTTT